These 29 T cell receptor beta chains originate from one sample sequenced in a study of metastatic and nonmetastatic thyroid tumors. Thyroid surgery had not been preceded by any treatment in any patient. With MiXCR, TCRdb reprocessed the PCR reads. The sample has some 23,000 clones, 20% to 25% seen once. Sequenced sample: adjacent normal tissue. Source of these receptors: a female donor with papillary thyroid cancer or a benign thyroid nodule (not recorded which). Some clones in this sample may be carry-over from other donors' samples.

The chain uses TRBV7-3 and TRBJ1-6; tentatively, D is TRBD1 (5 bases). The ends were cut back, 3 bases at V and 6 bases at J, with 12 bases in the middle. The germline CDR1 and CDR2 sequences are SGHTA and FQGTGA. The CDR3 consists of 15 residues. The CDR3 loop is CASSLGVGTNSPLHF. The DNA of the CDR3 is TGTGCCAGCAGCTTGGGGGTGGGCACTAATTCACCCCTCCACTTT.

This clone came up many times. The chain couples TRBV5-8 to TRBJ2-3; 10 positions match TRBD2. V shed 0 bases and J 4 bases; nucleotides not matched to a gene: 2. Germline CDR1 and CDR2: SGHTS and YDEGEE. The CDR3 covers 15 residues. CDR3 amino acids: CASSLGTSGSDTQYF. CDR3 nucleotides: TGTGCCAGCAGCTTGGGGACTAGCGGCTCAGATACGCAGTATTTT. The whole variable domain, filled in from reference TRBV5-8 and TRBJ2-3, reads EAGVTQSPTHLIKTRGQQATLRCSPISGHTSVYWYQQALGLGLQFLLWYDEGEERNRGNFPPRFSGRQFPNYSSELNVNALELEDSALYLCASSLGTSGSDTQYFGPGTRLTVL.

The rearrangement links TRBV11-2 to TRBJ2-7; D perhaps matches TRBD2 (6 bases). This CDR3 contains 14 residues. Trimming took off 4 bases at V and 3 bases at J, with 13 bases between the two ends. Germline lookup yields CDR1 SGHAT and CDR2 FQNNGV. The CDR3 loop is CASSYVQGGYEQYF. The CDR3 DNA follows: TGTGCCAGCAGCTATGTTCAGGGAGGCTACGAGCAGTACTTC.

In its sample, this clone was seen many times. The chain joins TRBV12-3 or TRBV12-4 to TRBJ1-2; TRBD1 agrees at 8 bases. V lost 4 bases to trimming and J lost 4 bases; unmatched junction nucleotides: 5. The CDR3 has 14 amino acids. DNA for the CDR3: TGTGCCAGCAGTTCGCAGGGGGCTGGCTATGGCTACACCTTC. It translates to CASSSQGAGYGYTF.

V usage is TRBV2 and J usage is TRBJ1-2; D gene uncertain. Per germline, CDR1 SNHLY and CDR2 FYNNEI. Trimming left V 2 bases short and J 2 bases short, with 15 bases between. The CDR3 sequence is 16 residues long. The CDR3 DNA sequence: TGTGCCAGCAGTGAAACGGTGACGGAACCCAACTATGGCTACACCTTC. Translated, it gives CASSETVTEPNYGYTF.

J is TRBJ2-7 and V is TRBV6-1; D gene ambiguous. The V end lost 3 bases, the J end lost 2 bases, and 17 bases lay between the germline ends. Germline CDR1 and CDR2: MNHNS and SASEGT. The CDR3 is 16 residues long. This CDR3 reads CASSDSRLDSTYEQYF. CDR3 bases: TGTGCCAGCAGTGATTCCAGGCTTGATTCGACCTACGAGCAGTACTTC.

For this clone: At one end the junction does not follow the germline gene, possibly because of a read error. The V and J genes are TRBV4-1 and TRBJ1-5; D remains unclear. CDR1 and CDR2 (germline): MGHRA, YSYEKL. This CDR3 has 14 amino acids. This chain's CDR3 is CSISQLGSDQPQHF. CDR3 DNA: TGTTCCATCAGCCAACTGGGTTCTGATCAGCCCCAGCATTTT.

Remarks on this clone: Without the conserved terminal phenylalanine or tryptophan, this CDR3 likely stems from a read error. This rearrangement joins TRBV5-1 to TRBJ2-1, with D unclear. The germline V and J ends were trimmed by 2 bases and 9 bases, with 6 bases remaining between them. Germline V lookup: CDR1 SGHRS, CDR2 YFSETQ. This CDR3 is built from 11 residues. CDR3 nucleotide sequence: TGCGCCAGCAGCTTTGGATGTGAGCAGTTCTCC. Translated, it gives CASSFGCEQFS.

The V and J genes are TRBV19 and TRBJ2-2, with 7 bases aligning to TRBD1. Germline CDR1 is LNHDA and CDR2 is SQIVND (reference sequence). The CDR3 extends over 14 amino acids. J gave up 6 bases and V 5 bases, and 6 bases lay outside the gene matches. In DNA, the CDR3 is TGTGCCAGTAGTGGGGGTCAGGGGGCCGGGGAGCTGTTTTTT. This gives the protein CASSGGQGAGELFF.

This clone was observed a few times. The chain combines TRBV19 with TRBJ2-2, with unresolved D. CDR3 length: 12 amino acids. Germline CDR1 and CDR2: LNHDA and SQIVND (reference sequence). Trimming pared 0 bases from V and 9 bases from J, leaving 5 bases between. Here the CDR3 reads CASSIDRRELFF. The CDR3 nucleotides are TGTGCCAGTAGTATAGATCGCAGGGAGCTGTTTTTT. The full variable domain, in which reference TRBV19 and TRBJ2-2 provide the parts outside the CDR3, is DGGITQSPKYLFRKEGQNVTLSCEQNLNHDAMYWYRQDPGQGLRLIYYSQIVNDFQKGDIAEGYSVSREKKESFPLTVTSAQKNPTAFYLCASSIDRRELFFGEGSRLTVL.

A note on this clone: A much larger clone lies a single base off, so this may be a read error. V is TRBV3-1 and J is TRBJ2-1; D might be TRBD2 (8 bases). Germline CDR1 and CDR2: LGHDT and YNNKEL (reference sequence). This CDR3 spans 17 amino acids. In DNA, the CDR3 is TGTGCCAGCGGCCAAGATTACAGGGGCCTGGGACTAGATGAGCAGTTCTTC. Translation gives CASGQDYRGLGLDEQFF.

The chain uses TRBV20-1 and TRBJ2-1, with no clear D. There are 10 residues in the CDR3. Germline V CDR1 and CDR2: DFQATT, SNEGSKA (reference sequence). V was trimmed by 5 bases and J by 9 bases, leaving 8 bases between them. In DNA form, the CDR3 reads TGCAGTGCTGGGGTGGTTGAGCAGTTCTTC. Residues: CSAGVVEQFF.

This chain connects TRBV19 to TRBJ2-7, with D possibly matching TRBD1 (6 bases). Trimming removed 5 bases from V and 0 bases from J, with 14 bases in between. This CDR3 is built from 15 residues. Germline V gives CDR1 LNHDA, CDR2 SQIVND (reference sequence). As DNA, the CDR3 is TGTGCCAGTAGTTCAAGACAGGAGAGCTCCTACGAGCAGTACTTC. Its protein product is CASSSRQESSYEQYF.

The J gene is TRBJ1-2, the V gene TRBV19, with D perhaps matching TRBD1 (6 bases). Germline V gives CDR1 LNHDA, CDR2 SQIVND (reference sequence). This CDR3 has 14 residues. Between the trimmed V and J ends, which lost 0 bases and 3 bases, there was a span of 8 bases. The CDR3 sequence is CASSIEQGDYGYTF. The CDR3 region has the DNA TGTGCCAGTAGTATAGAACAGGGTGACTATGGCTACACCTTC.

This CDR3 reads CASSPAGAPRTDTQYF. The CDR3, as DNA: TGCGCCAGCAGCCCCGCTGGAGCGCCCCGCACAGATACGCAGTATTTT. The chain is built from TRBV5-1 and TRBJ2-3; D remains ambiguous. The CDR3 is made up of 16 amino acids. The V end lost 4 bases, the J end lost 1 base, and 16 bases lay between the germline ends. The germline gives CDR1 SGHRS, CDR2 YFSETQ.

The gene calls are TRBV4-1 and TRBJ1-1, with D hard to call. CDR1 is MGHRA and CDR2 is YSYEKL in the germline V gene. Trimming removed 0 bases at V and 2 bases at J, with 13 bases between. This CDR3 contains 16 residues. Here the CDR3 reads CASSQDLALGNTEAFF. The CDR3 DNA is TGCGCCAGCAGCCAAGATTTAGCCCTGGGAAACACTGAAGCTTTCTTT.

By its share, this clone is medium-sized. The chain combines TRBV12-3 or TRBV12-4 with TRBJ2-7, with a tentative D call TRBD2 (5 bases). The CDR3 is 14 residues long. With 6 bases removed from V and 3 bases from J, the gap between germline ends came to 15 bases. The CDR3 sequence: CASSLQRGVYEQYF. In nucleotides, the CDR3 is TGTGCCAGCAGCCTCCAACGGGGAGTCTACGAGCAGTACTTC.

Within the sample, this clone is medium-sized. In nucleotides, the CDR3 is TGTGCCAGCAGCTCCATAGCGGGGACCTACGAGCAGTACTTC. This gives the protein CASSSIAGTYEQYF. The rearrangement uses TRBV11-3 and TRBJ2-7; 8 bases align to TRBD2. V shed 4 bases, J shed 2 bases, and the junction held 4 bases outside the gene matches. Germline CDR1 is SGHNT and CDR2 is YENEEA. This CDR3 is built from 14 residues.

This clone was detected many times. Other DNA variants within this sample encode the same CDR3. The gene calls are TRBV29-1 and TRBJ2-2; 8 bases are shared with TRBD2. The CDR3 loop spans 13 amino acids. Germline V gene sequence: CDR1 SQVTM, CDR2 ANQGSEA. After removal of 4 bases from V and 5 bases from J, the junction contained 3 bases not matched to a gene. CDR3 bases: TGCAGCGTTGGCGGGGGGTGGACCGGGGAGCTGTTTTTT. Its protein is CSVGGGWTGELFF.

This clone appeared many times. The rearrangement links TRBV29-1 to TRBJ1-1, with D hard to call. Germline CDR1 and CDR2: SQVTM and ANQGSEA. The CDR3 runs to 14 residues. V was clipped by 6 bases and J by 1 base, with 15 bases between them. CDR3 region: CSVETSTWNTEAFF. The CDR3 DNA follows: TGCAGCGTCGAAACATCTACTTGGAACACTGAAGCTTTCTTT.

Many counts were recorded for this clone. V gene TRBV3-1 combines with J gene TRBJ1-2, with D possibly TRBD1 on 6 matching bases. Germline values: CDR1 LGHDT, CDR2 YNNKEL (reference sequence). The CDR3 totals 15 residues. V was cut by 1 base and J by 4 bases, with 13 bases left in between. CDR3 nucleotides: TGTGCCAGCAGCCAAGGTCCGACAGGTCCCTATGGCTACACCTTC. Translating gives CASSQGPTGPYGYTF.

This clone showed up just a few times. The V gene is TRBV6-5, the J gene TRBJ2-2; D is unresolved. V was pared by 2 bases and J by 3 bases, with 10 bases between. Germline CDR1 MNHEY, CDR2 SVGAGI. The CDR3 runs 15 residues. CDR3: CASSYLFADTGELFF. The DNA for the CDR3 is TGTGCCAGCAGTTACCTTTTCGCGGACACCGGGGAGCTGTTTTTT.

This clone was seen more than once but under ten times. A read error may produce the germline difference seen at one junction end. Other DNA sequences in the same sample also yield this CDR3. As DNA, the CDR3 is TGTGCCAGCAGCGAGGGACACAGAGGGGAGACACAGTACTTC. Its translation: CASSEGHRGETQYF. This chain links TRBV6-1 with TRBJ2-5; the D gene is possibly TRBD1 (6 bases). The CDR3 contains 14 residues. The germline V gene has CDR1 MNHNS and CDR2 SASEGT.

The V gene is TRBV6-5, the J gene TRBJ2-7; TRBD2 matches 7 bases. Germline V gene sequence: CDR1 MNHEY, CDR2 SVGAGI. V was clipped by 11 bases and J by 6 bases; unmatched bases: 4. The CDR3 extends over 10 amino acids. The CDR3 loop reads CASGRGEQYF. The CDR3 nucleotides read TGTGCCTCAGGGAGGGGCGAGCAGTACTTC.

This clone turned up a few times. J is TRBJ1-1 and V is TRBV27; 10 nucleotides match TRBD1. The germline gives CDR1 MNHEY, CDR2 SMNVEV (reference sequence). This CDR3 region has 15 residues. Germline trimming cut 4 bases from V and 9 bases from J; bases unmatched to any gene: 11. CDR3 loop: CASSYPGQGNVKAFF. CDR3 DNA sequence: TGTGCCAGCAGTTACCCGGGACAGGGGAATGTGAAAGCTTTCTTT.

This clone was detected only a few times. A read error may account for a junction end that differs from germline. The rearrangement links TRBV7-9 to TRBJ2-5; the D gene is possibly TRBD2 (6 bases). This CDR3 has 15 residues. Germline-derived CDR1 and CDR2 are SEHNR and FQNEAQ (reference sequence). The CDR3 is CARSYQMGLQETRYF. The CDR3 DNA reads TGTGCCAGAAGCTACCAGATGGGACTCCAAGAGACCCGGTACTTC.

The rearrangement joins TRBV29-1 to TRBJ2-3; 15 bases fit TRBD2. Unmatched junction bases numbered 2, after V lost 7 bases and J lost 3 bases. CDR1 and CDR2 (germline): SQVTM, ANQGSEA. CDR3 length equals 14 residues. Here the CDR3 reads CSAGLAGGTDTQYF. The DNA of the CDR3 is TGCAGCGCTGGACTAGCGGGAGGGACAGATACGCAGTATTTT.

This chain links TRBV28 with TRBJ1-1; possibly TRBD1 for D (6 bases). CDR1 and CDR2 (germline): MDHEN, SYDVKM. V lost 7 bases to trimming and J lost 1 base, with 16 bases between them. The CDR3 sequence is 15 residues long. CDR3 DNA sequence: TGTGCCAGCAATCCCCACAGGGAGGGGAACACTGAAGCTTTCTTT. Its protein product is CASNPHREGNTEAFF.

This clone was detected many times. V gene TRBV7-2 combines with J gene TRBJ1-4; 9 bases map to TRBD1. The CDR3 has 15 residues. J gave up 5 bases and V 3 bases, and 4 bases lay outside the gene matches. Germline loops: CDR1 SGHTA, CDR2 FQGNSA. CDR3 nucleotides: TGTGCCAGCAGCTTCACAGGGGGCGCGAATGAAAAACTGTTTTTT. This sequence encodes CASSFTGGANEKLFF.